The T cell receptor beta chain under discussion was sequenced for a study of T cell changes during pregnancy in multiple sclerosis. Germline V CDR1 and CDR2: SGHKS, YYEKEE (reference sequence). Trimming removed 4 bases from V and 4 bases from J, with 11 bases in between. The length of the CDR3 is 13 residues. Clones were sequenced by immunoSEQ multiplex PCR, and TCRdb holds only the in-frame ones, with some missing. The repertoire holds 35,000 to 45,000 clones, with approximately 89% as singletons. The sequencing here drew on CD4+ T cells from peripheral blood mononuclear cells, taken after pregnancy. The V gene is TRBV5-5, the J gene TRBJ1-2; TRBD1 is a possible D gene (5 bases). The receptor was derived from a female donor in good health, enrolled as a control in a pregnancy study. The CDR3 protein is CASSLDSTYGYTF. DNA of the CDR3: TGTGCCAGCAGCCTCGACAGTACCTATGGCTACACCTTC.